What follows describes a single TCR beta chain. The antigen remains unidentified. Processing released intraepithelial and lamina propria lymphocytes from the graft tissue. Per the germline V gene, CDR1 is SGHAT and CDR2 is FQNNGV. There are 13 residues in the CDR3. Trimming at V came to 5 bases and at J to 15 bases, leaving 13 bases not matched to a gene. This entry comes from a study of graft-versus-host responses after intestinal transplantation. Overall study context: After anti-thymocyte globulin induction, recipients took tacrolimus and steroids for two to three years.

The data were produced by immunoSEQ multiplex PCR, yet TCRdb's version contains in-frame clones alone and is incomplete. Of roughly 14,000 clones detected, about 67% appear once; the ten largest clones hold roughly 3.8%. Study-wide results and caveats: Allografts of one patient group, those with graft-donor T cell macrochimerism, had high graft-versus-host to host-versus-graft clonal ratios. Marrow from the recipient contained GvH clones, some of which had appeared first in ileum or blood. There was an association between peak levels of circulating GvH clones and early post-transplant HvG declines.

The receptor was isolated from a human patient who received an intestinal transplant, so some T cells may come from the graft donor. The rearrangement joins TRBV11-2 to TRBJ2-1, with 7 bases fitting TRBD2. The material sequenced was ileum tissue, taken 14 days after transplant. CDR3: CASSLLPSPGGFF. CDR3 nucleotides: TGTGCCAGCAGCCTCTTGCCCAGCCCGGGGGGGTTCTTC.